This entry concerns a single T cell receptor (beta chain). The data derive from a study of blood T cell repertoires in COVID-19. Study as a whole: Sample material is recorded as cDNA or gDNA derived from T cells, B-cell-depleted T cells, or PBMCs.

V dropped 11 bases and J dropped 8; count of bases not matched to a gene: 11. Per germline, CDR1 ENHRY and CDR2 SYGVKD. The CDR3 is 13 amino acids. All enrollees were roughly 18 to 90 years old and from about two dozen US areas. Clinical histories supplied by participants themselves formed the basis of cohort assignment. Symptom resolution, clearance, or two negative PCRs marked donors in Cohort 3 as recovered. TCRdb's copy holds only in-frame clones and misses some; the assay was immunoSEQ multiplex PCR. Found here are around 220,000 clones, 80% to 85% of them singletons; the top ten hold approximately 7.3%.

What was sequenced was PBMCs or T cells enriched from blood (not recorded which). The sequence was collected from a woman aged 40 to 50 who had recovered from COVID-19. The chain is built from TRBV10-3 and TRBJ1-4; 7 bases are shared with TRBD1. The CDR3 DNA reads TGTGCCTCATCGACAGGGCCCAGGGAAAAACTGTTTTTT. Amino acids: CASSTGPREKLFF.